This is a list of T cell receptor beta chains from one sample in a study of T cell repertoires in cytomegalovirus infection. For these receptors, no antigen is known. TCRdb used MiXCR to reprocess the reads, holding one entry per CDR3 protein. Of 340,000 or so distinct CDR3 sequences listed, 25% are singletons. Sequences were derived from cultured PBMCs, sampled from culture after CMV antigen stimulation. The receptors were sampled from a human donor in good health (CMV status not recorded). Some clones in this sample may be carry-over from other donors' samples. Both conserved end residues are part of each CDR3. Each record gives: D gene, clone size, V gene, J gene, CDR3 protein, CDR3 DNA. A D gene is named only where the DNA matches it firmly. Some rows have no size entry. The others give once, few or many, or a class for an expanded clone.

d_call: TRBD2
clone_size: NA
v_call: TRBV19
j_call: TRBJ2-3
cdr3_aa: CASRRREGGDTQYF
cdr3_nt: TGTGCCTCCCGGCGGCGGGAGGGCGGAGATACGCAGTATTTT

d_call: NA
clone_size: NA
v_call: TRBV7-6
j_call: TRBJ1-1
cdr3_aa: CASRLGGNTEAFF
cdr3_nt: TGTGCCAGCAGGTTGGGCGGGAACACTGAAGCTTTCTTT

d_call: NA
clone_size: NA
v_call: TRBV30
j_call: TRBJ1-5
cdr3_aa: CAWSVGRESPQHF
cdr3_nt: TGTGCCTGGAGTGTAGGCCGTGAGTCACCCCAGCATTTT

d_call: TRBD1
clone_size: NA
v_call: TRBV20-1
j_call: TRBJ1-1
cdr3_aa: CSASWTGGNTEAFF
cdr3_nt: TGCAGTGCTAGCTGGACAGGGGGAAACACTGAAGCTTTCTTT

d_call: NA
clone_size: few
v_call: TRBV7-8
j_call: TRBJ1-3
cdr3_aa: CASSLVIRQSGGNTIYF
cdr3_nt: TGTGCCAGCAGCTTAGTTATCCGACAGTCGGGTGGAAACACCATATATTTT

d_call: NA
clone_size: few
v_call: TRBV7-2
j_call: TRBJ2-2
cdr3_aa: CASSRYTGELFF
cdr3_nt: TGTGCCAGCAGTCGGTATACCGGGGAGCTGTTTTTT

d_call: NA
clone_size: few
v_call: TRBV6-1
j_call: TRBJ2-3
cdr3_aa: CASSGGTRSTDTQYF
cdr3_nt: TGTGCCAGCAGTGGGGGGACCCGAAGCACAGATACGCAGTATTTT

d_call: NA
clone_size: few
v_call: TRBV12-3/TRBV12-4
j_call: TRBJ1-1
cdr3_aa: CASSSGTTNTEAFF
cdr3_nt: TGTGCCAGCAGTTCTGGGACAACCAACACTGAAGCTTTCTTT

d_call: NA
clone_size: few
v_call: TRBV12-3/TRBV12-4
j_call: TRBJ1-2
cdr3_aa: CASSLARWGNGYTF
cdr3_nt: TGTGCCAGCAGTTTAGCGCGGTGGGGGAATGGCTACACCTTC

d_call: TRBD2
clone_size: many
v_call: TRBV7-6
j_call: TRBJ2-1
cdr3_aa: CASSPTSGIGGEFF
cdr3_nt: TGTGCCAGCAGCCCCACTAGCGGGATTGGGGGGGAGTTCTTC

d_call: TRBD2
clone_size: few
v_call: TRBV11-2
j_call: TRBJ2-1
cdr3_aa: CASSVGLAGGLLGNEQFF
cdr3_nt: TGTGCCAGCAGCGTGGGACTAGCGGGAGGACTCCTAGGCAATGAGCAGTTCTTC

d_call: TRBD1
clone_size: NA
v_call: TRBV12-5
j_call: TRBJ2-1
cdr3_aa: CASGLASGTGRNEQFF
cdr3_nt: TGTGCTAGTGGTTTGGCATCCGGGACAGGGCGAAATGAGCAGTTCTTC

d_call: NA
clone_size: NA
v_call: TRBV4-1
j_call: TRBJ2-5
cdr3_aa: CASSQGSQETQYF
cdr3_nt: TGCGCCAGCAGCCAAGGTTCCCAAGAGACCCAGTACTTC

d_call: NA
clone_size: NA
v_call: TRBV9
j_call: TRBJ2-1
cdr3_aa: CASDQQGDGANEQFF
cdr3_nt: TGTGCCAGTGACCAACAGGGAGATGGGGCCAATGAGCAGTTCTTC

d_call: NA
clone_size: NA
v_call: TRBV19
j_call: TRBJ2-5
cdr3_aa: CASSGGSSVEAQYF
cdr3_nt: TGTGCCAGTAGTGGTGGGTCAAGCGTCGAGGCCCAGTACTTC

d_call: TRBD2
clone_size: NA
v_call: TRBV4-1
j_call: TRBJ2-1
cdr3_aa: CASSQDQGGSGNEQFF
cdr3_nt: TGCGCCAGCAGCCAAGATCAGGGCGGGAGCGGGAATGAGCAGTTCTTC

d_call: TRBD1
clone_size: NA
v_call: TRBV10-3
j_call: TRBJ1-5
cdr3_aa: CAISESTGGPVKPQHF
cdr3_nt: TGTGCCATCAGTGAGTCGACAGGGGGCCCCGTAAAGCCCCAGCATTTT

d_call: TRBD2
clone_size: few
v_call: TRBV19
j_call: TRBJ2-1
cdr3_aa: CASSKLTSGAPYNEQFF
cdr3_nt: TGTGCCAGTAGTAAATTGACTAGCGGGGCACCCTACAATGAGCAGTTCTTC

d_call: NA
clone_size: once
v_call: TRBV4-1
j_call: TRBJ2-1
cdr3_aa: CASSSALLLRSYNEQFF
cdr3_nt: TGCGCCAGCAGCTCAGCGCTACTCCTGCGCTCCTACAATGAGCAGTTCTTC

d_call: NA
clone_size: NA
v_call: TRBV11-1
j_call: TRBJ1-4
cdr3_aa: CASSRDPGGANEKLFF
cdr3_nt: TGTGCCAGCAGCCGGGACCCGGGGGGCGCTAATGAAAAACTGTTTTTT

d_call: NA
clone_size: NA
v_call: TRBV10-3
j_call: TRBJ2-2
cdr3_aa: CAIGGSWPGTGELFF
cdr3_nt: TGTGCCATCGGTGGAAGCTGGCCGGGCACCGGGGAGCTGTTTTTT